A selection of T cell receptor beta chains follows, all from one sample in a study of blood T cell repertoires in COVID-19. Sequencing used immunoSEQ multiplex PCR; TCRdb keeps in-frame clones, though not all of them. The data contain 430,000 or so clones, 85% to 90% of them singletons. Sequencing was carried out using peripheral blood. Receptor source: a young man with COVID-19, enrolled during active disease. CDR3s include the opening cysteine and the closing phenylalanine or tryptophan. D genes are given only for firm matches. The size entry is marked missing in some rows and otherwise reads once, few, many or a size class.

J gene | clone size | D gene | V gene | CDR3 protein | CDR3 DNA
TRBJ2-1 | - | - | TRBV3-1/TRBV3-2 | CASSPAGDFYNEQFF | TGTGCCAGCAGCCCAGCCGGGGACTTTTACAATGAGCAGTTCTTC
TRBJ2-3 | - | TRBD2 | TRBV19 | CASTRLAGVSNTQYF | TGTGCCAGTACTAGACTAGCGGGAGTATCTAATACGCAGTATTTT
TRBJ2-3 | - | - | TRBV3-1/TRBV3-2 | CASSQDSGQPGEDTQYF | TGTGCCAGCAGCCAAGATTCCGGGCAACCGGGGGAAGATACGCAGTATTTT
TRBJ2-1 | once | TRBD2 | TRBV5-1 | CASSKLAWEQFF | TGCGCCAGCAGCAAACTAGCGTGGGAGCAGTTCTTC
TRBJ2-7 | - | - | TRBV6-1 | CASSEAVDSPYEQYF | TGTGCCAGCAGTGAAGCGGTGGACAGCCCTTACGAGCAGTACTTC
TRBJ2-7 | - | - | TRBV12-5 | CASGETLGPEQYF | TGTGCTAGTGGTGAAACTCTTGGGCCCGAGCAGTACTTC
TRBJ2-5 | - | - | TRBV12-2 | CASRRQAGELTGTQYF | TGTGCAAGTCGCCGCCAAGCGGGGGAACTCACGGGGACCCAGTACTTC
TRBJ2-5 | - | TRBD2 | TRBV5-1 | CASSLGLAGTQETQYF | TGCGCCAGCAGCTTGGGGCTAGCGGGGACGCAAGAGACCCAGTACTTC
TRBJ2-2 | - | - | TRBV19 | CASSIDTGMNTGELFF | TGTGCCAGTAGTATAGATACAGGGATGAACACCGGGGAGCTGTTTTTT
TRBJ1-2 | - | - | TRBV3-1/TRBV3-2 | CASSQGRVGYGYTF | TGTGCCAGCAGCCAAGGGCGGGTAGGCTATGGCTACACCTTC
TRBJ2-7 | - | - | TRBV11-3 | CASSLVAGRLDEQYF | TGTGCCAGCAGCTTAGTGGCAGGGCGGTTAGACGAGCAGTACTTC
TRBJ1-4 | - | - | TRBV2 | CASSPRWGANEKLFF | TGTGCCAGCAGCCCCCGATGGGGGGCTAATGAAAAACTGTTTTTT
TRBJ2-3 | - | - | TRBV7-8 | CASSLASYTQYF | TGTGCCAGCAGCTTAGCATCCTATACGCAGTATTTT
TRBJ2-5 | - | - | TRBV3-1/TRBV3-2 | CASSQVLRGNQETQYF | TGTGCCAGCAGCCAAGTGCTCCGGGGGAACCAAGAGACCCAGTACTTC
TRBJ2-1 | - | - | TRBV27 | CASSSVYNEQFF | TGTGCCAGCAGCTCGGTATACAATGAGCAGTTCTTC
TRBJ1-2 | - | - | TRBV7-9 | CASSLSPGAKSGYTF | TGTGCCAGCAGCTTAAGCCCAGGGGCCAAGAGTGGCTACACCTTC
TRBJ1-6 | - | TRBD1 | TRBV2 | CASTTGLNSPLHF | TGTGCCAGCACGACAGGGTTAAATTCACCCCTCCACTTT
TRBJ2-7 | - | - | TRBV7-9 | CASSLGTAGTWTYEQYF | TGTGCCAGCAGCTTAGGGACAGCCGGGACCTGGACCTACGAGCAGTACTTC
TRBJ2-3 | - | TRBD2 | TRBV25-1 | CASSQKTSGSFADTQYF | TGTGCCAGCAGCCAAAAGACTAGCGGGAGTTTCGCAGATACGCAGTATTTT
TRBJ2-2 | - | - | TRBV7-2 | CASSLASRAGELFF | TGTGCCAGCAGCTTAGCTAGCCGGGCCGGGGAGCTGTTTTTT
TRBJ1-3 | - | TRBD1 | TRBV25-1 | CASSESGTGGNTIYF | TGTGCCAGCAGTGAATCCGGGACAGGGGGAAACACCATATATTTT
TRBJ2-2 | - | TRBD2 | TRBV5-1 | CASSFSGIDTGELFF | TGCGCCAGCAGCTTTAGCGGGATAGACACCGGGGAGCTGTTTTTT
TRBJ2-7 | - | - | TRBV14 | CASSRPGAGPYEQYF | TGTGCCAGCAGCCGTCCCGGTGCGGGTCCATACGAGCAGTACTTC
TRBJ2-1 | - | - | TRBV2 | CASSEGPLQFF | TGTGCCAGCAGTGAGGGCCCTCTTCAGTTCTTC
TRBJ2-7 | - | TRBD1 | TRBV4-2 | CASSQGTGPTSTYEQYF | TGTGCCAGCAGCCAAGGGACAGGCCCCACCAGCACCTACGAGCAGTACTTC
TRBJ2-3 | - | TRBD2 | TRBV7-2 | CASSLGTSGSHPYF | TGTGCCAGCAGCTTAGGGACTAGCGGCAGCCATCCGTATTTT
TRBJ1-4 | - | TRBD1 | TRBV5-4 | CASSSWDRGNEKLFF | TGTGCCAGCAGCTCTTGGGACAGAGGAAATGAAAAACTGTTTTTT
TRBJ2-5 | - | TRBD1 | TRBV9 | CASSVVPSDRQETQYF | TGTGCCAGCAGCGTAGTACCCTCGGACAGGCAAGAGACCCAGTACTTC
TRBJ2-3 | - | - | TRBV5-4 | CASSLAGGTDTQYF | TGTGCCAGCAGCTTGGCCGGAGGGACAGATACGCAGTATTTT
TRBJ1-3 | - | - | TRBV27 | CASSSRQTVSGNTIYF | TGTGCCAGCAGTTCACGGCAGACAGTCTCTGGAAACACCATATATTTT
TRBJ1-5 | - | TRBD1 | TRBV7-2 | CASSFLGQGGQPQHF | TGTGCCAGCAGCTTTTTGGGACAGGGTGGTCAGCCCCAGCATTTT
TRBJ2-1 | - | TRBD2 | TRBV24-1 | CATSDPGIAGGFNEQFF | TGTGCCACCAGTGATCCGGGGATAGCGGGAGGATTCAATGAGCAGTTCTTC
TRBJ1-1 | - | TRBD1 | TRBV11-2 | CASSRDRNTEAFF | TGTGCCAGCAGCAGGGACAGAAACACTGAAGCTTTCTTT
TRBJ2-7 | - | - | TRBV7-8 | CASSLVWDSMGTQGYEQYF | TGTGCCAGCAGCTTAGTGTGGGATAGTATGGGAACACAGGGCTACGAGCAGTACTTC
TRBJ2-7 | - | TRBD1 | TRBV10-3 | CAIGKTGTGFNEQYF | TGTGCCATCGGAAAGACCGGGACAGGGTTTAACGAGCAGTACTTC
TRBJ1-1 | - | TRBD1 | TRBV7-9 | CASLEGTGVNTEAFF | TGTGCCAGCTTGGAGGGGACAGGTGTGAACACTGAAGCTTTCTTT
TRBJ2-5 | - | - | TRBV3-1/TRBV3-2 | CASSQVRRTQYF | TGTGCCAGCAGCCAAGTCCGGAGGACCCAGTACTTC
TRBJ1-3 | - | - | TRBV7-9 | CASSLDPGAPGNTIYF | TGTGCCAGCAGCTTAGACCCCGGAGCCCCTGGAAACACCATATATTTT
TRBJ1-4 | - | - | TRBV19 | CASSVSVNEKLFF | TGTGCCAGTAGTGTGTCAGTTAATGAAAAACTGTTTTTT
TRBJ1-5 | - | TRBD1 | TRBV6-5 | CASSLAGGGQPQHF | TGTGCCAGCAGTTTGGCAGGGGGCGGTCAGCCCCAGCATTTT
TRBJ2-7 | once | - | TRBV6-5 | CASRPDRVAYEQYF | TGTGCCAGCAGACCCGACAGAGTCGCCTACGAGCAGTACTTC
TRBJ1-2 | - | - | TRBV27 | CASSLSGYGYTF | TGTGCCAGCAGTTTGTCAGGGTATGGCTACACCTTC
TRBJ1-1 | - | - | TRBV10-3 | CAIRARGGNTEAFF | TGTGCCATCAGAGCCCGCGGGGGGAACACTGAAGCTTTCTTT
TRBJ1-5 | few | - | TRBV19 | CASSILEGKQPQHF | TGTGCCAGTAGTATATTAGAGGGAAAACAGCCCCAGCATTTT
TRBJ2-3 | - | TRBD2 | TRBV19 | CASSTGLAGDKTDTQYF | TGTGCCAGTAGTACGGGACTAGCGGGAGACAAGACAGATACGCAGTATTTT
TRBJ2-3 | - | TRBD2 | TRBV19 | CASRRGLAGSLGTDTQYF | TGTGCCAGTAGGAGGGGACTAGCGGGAAGTCTGGGCACAGATACGCAGTATTTT
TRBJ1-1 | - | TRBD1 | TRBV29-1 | CSAKGEGAESVTEAFF | TGCAGCGCGAAGGGAGAGGGGGCGGAGAGTGTCACTGAAGCTTTCTTT
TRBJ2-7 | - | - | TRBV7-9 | CASSFIGGAYEQYF | TGTGCCAGCAGCTTTATAGGCGGAGCCTACGAGCAGTACTTC
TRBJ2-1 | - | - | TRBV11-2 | CASSLEGRGKQFF | TGTGCCAGCAGCTTAGAGGGGCGTGGTAAGCAGTTCTTC
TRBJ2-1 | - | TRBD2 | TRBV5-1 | CASSLAVASGRATSYNEQFF | TGCGCCAGCAGCTTGGCCGTTGCTAGCGGGAGGGCCACCTCCTACAATGAGCAGTTCTTC
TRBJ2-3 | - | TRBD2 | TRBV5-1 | CASSLVSPLRGTSGTDTQYF | TGCGCCAGCAGCTTGGTCTCACCCCTGCGCGGGACTAGCGGTACAGATACGCAGTATTTT
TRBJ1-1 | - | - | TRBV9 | CASSVEAGLNTEAFF | TGTGCCAGCAGCGTAGAGGCAGGGCTGAACACTGAAGCTTTCTTT
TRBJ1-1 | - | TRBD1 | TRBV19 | CASSIKRTGNTEAFF | TGTGCCAGTAGTATAAAGCGGACAGGGAACACTGAAGCTTTCTTT